A selection of T cell receptor beta chains follows, all from one sample in a study of Ad26.COV2.S vaccination and SARS-CoV-2 variants. TCRdb's copy holds only in-frame clones and misses some; the assay was immunoSEQ multiplex PCR. Among about 350,000 clones listed, roughly 91% were seen once. The starting material was peripheral blood, obtained in a trial of Ad26.COV2.S vaccine versus placebo. The receptors shown here come from a person aged 18-60 years who received the Ad26.COV2.S COVID-19 vaccine or a placebo. CDR3s include the opening cysteine and the closing phenylalanine or tryptophan. A D gene is named only where the DNA matches it firmly. The size of a clone is reported for some rows only, either as once, few or many, or as a class for expanded clones.

>once|.|TRBJ1-2|TRBV21-1
TGTGCCAGCAGCAAAGTATGGGACAGGGTATATGGCTACACCTTC
CASSKVWDRVYGYTF
>once|TRBD2|TRBJ2-3|TRBV5-7
TGTGCCAGCAGCTTGGCCGGGACTAGCGGGGTCTCAGATACGCAGTATTTT
CASSLAGTSGVSDTQYF
>.|TRBD2|TRBJ2-2|TRBV4-2
TGTGCCAGCAGCCAAGATGGGAGCGGGGGGAAGGCCGGGGAGCTGTTTTTT
CASSQDGSGGKAGELFF
>.|.|TRBJ2-3|TRBV3-1/TRBV3-2
TGTGCCAGCAGCCAAGCCCGTAAAGATACGCAGTATTTT
CASSQARKDTQYF
>.|.|TRBJ2-5|TRBV18
TGTGCCAGCTCACCGGAGGAGGGGGAGGTGAGGCAAGAGACCCAGTACTTC
CASSPEEGEVRQETQYF
>.|.|TRBJ1-2|TRBV9
TGTGCCAGCAGCGTAGAGGGGGGGGCTGGCTATGGCTACACCTTC
CASSVEGGAGYGYTF
>.|.|TRBJ1-3|TRBV4-3
TGCGCCAGCAGCCAAGATCCCAACACCATATATTTT
CASSQDPNTIYF
>.|.|TRBJ1-2|TRBV5-1
TGCGCCAGCAGCCTCGATAGTAGAACCTATGGCTACACCTTC
CASSLDSRTYGYTF
>once|TRBD1|TRBJ1-5|TRBV9
TGTGCCAGCAGCGAGGGGACAGGGGGGAATCAGCCCCAGCATTTT
CASSEGTGGNQPQHF
>.|TRBD2|TRBJ2-7|TRBV6-5
TGTGCCAGCAGCTCTTATAGCGGGTACGAGCAGTACTTC
CASSSYSGYEQYF
>once|.|TRBJ2-7|TRBV2
TGTGCCAGCAGCGAGGGGGACACCCCCTACGAGCAGTACTTC
CASSEGDTPYEQYF
>.|.|TRBJ2-2|TRBV9
TGTGCCAGCAGCGTAGCTAGCTCTACCACCGGGGAGCTGTTTTTT
CASSVASSTTGELFF
>.|.|TRBJ1-4|TRBV10-2
TGCGCCAGCATGGGAGGGGCCGTTAATGAAAAACTGTTTTTT
CASMGGAVNEKLFF
>.|TRBD2|TRBJ2-1|TRBV4-1
TGCGCCAGCAGCCAAGCGCCTAGCGGGGCGTACAATGAGCAGTTCTTC
CASSQAPSGAYNEQFF
>.|TRBD1|TRBJ1-2|TRBV10-2
TGCGCCAGCCGGGGCGGTCAGGGACAGGGGTCCTATGGCTACACCTTC
CASRGGQGQGSYGYTF
>.|.|TRBJ1-4|TRBV7-8
TGTGCCAGCAGCCAGACATCAACTAATGAAAAACTGTTTTTT
CASSQTSTNEKLFF
>.|.|TRBJ2-1|TRBV4-2
TGTGCCAGCAGCCAAGTGACAAGCGCCCATGAGCAGTTCTTC
CASSQVTSAHEQFF
>.|TRBD1|TRBJ2-2|TRBV19
TGTGCCAGTAGCAGGCCTTGGGGACAGGGGAACACCGGGGAGCTGTTTTTT
CASSRPWGQGNTGELFF
>.|.|TRBJ2-6|TRBV7-2
TGTGCCAGCAGCTTAGAGGGCGCTGGGGCCAACGTCCTGACTTTC
CASSLEGAGANVLTF
>once|.|TRBJ2-3|TRBV19
TGTGCCAGTAGTCGGGTTGCGGGCACAGATACGCAGTATTTT
CASSRVAGTDTQYF
>few|.|TRBJ1-1|TRBV27
TGTGCCAGCAGTTTATCGTGGTGGACTGAAGCTTTCTTT
CASSLSWWTEAFF
>.|TRBD2|TRBJ2-1|TRBV13
TGTGCCAGCAGTAGGACTAGCGTGAATGAGCAGTTCTTC
CASSRTSVNEQFF
>few|.|TRBJ2-1|TRBV5-4
TGTGCCAGCAGCCAGAATCTAGTTGTTGAGCAGTTCTTC
CASSQNLVVEQFF
>.|.|TRBJ1-1|TRBV7-9
TGTGCCAGCAGCGACGGGGGGGACACTGAAGCTTTCTTT
CASSDGGDTEAFF
>.|TRBD1|TRBJ2-7|TRBV11-2
TGTGCCAGCAGCATAAATGCGGGACAGGGGGCCTACGAGCAGTACTTC
CASSINAGQGAYEQYF
>.|.|TRBJ2-3|TRBV5-6
TGTGCCAGCAGCATGGGCGTCACAGATACGCAGTATTTT
CASSMGVTDTQYF
>.|TRBD1|TRBJ2-2|TRBV18
TGTGCCAGCTCATTCTCCACCGGGACAGGGGTCACCGGGGAGCTGTTTTTT
CASSFSTGTGVTGELFF
>.|.|TRBJ2-1|TRBV19
TGTGCCAGTAGTATAGGGTTTAGAGGGAGAGAAAATGAGCAGTTCTTC
CASSIGFRGRENEQFF
>.|.|TRBJ2-7|TRBV28
TGTGCCAGCAGTTTAAGGGGGAGTGGTTCCTACGAGCAGTACTTC
CASSLRGSGSYEQYF
>.|.|TRBJ2-7|TRBV11-2
TGTGCCAGCAGCTTACCCTTCTATACCCGAAGCTCCTATTACGAGCAGTACTTC
CASSLPFYTRSSYYEQYF
>.|.|TRBJ1-6|TRBV28
TGTGCCAGCAGTACAATGACGGGGAATTCACCCCTCCACTTT
CASSTMTGNSPLHF
>.|TRBD1|TRBJ1-1|TRBV30
TGTGCCTGGGGAGCGGCTACCACGGGACAGTTTGACACTGAAGCTTTCTTT
CAWGAATTGQFDTEAFF
>.|TRBD1|TRBJ1-2|TRBV6-5
TGTGCCAGCAGTTCCCTCGCGACAGGGGGGCTATATGGCTACACCTTC
CASSSLATGGLYGYTF
>once|.|TRBJ1-6|TRBV4-3
TGCGCCAGCAGCCAAGAACAGGAATTAAATTCACCCCTCCACTTT
CASSQEQELNSPLHF
>.|TRBD1|TRBJ1-5|TRBV6-1
TGTGCCAGCAGTGCCTGGGGACAGGGAGGCAATCAGCCCCAGCATTTT
CASSAWGQGGNQPQHF
>once|.|TRBJ1-3|TRBV29-1
TGCAGCGTTGTTAGCGCTGGAAACACCATATATTTT
CSVVSAGNTIYF
>.|.|TRBJ1-1|TRBV2
TGTGCCAGCAACCTCAGGAGCACTGAAGCTTTCTTT
CASNLRSTEAFF
>once|TRBD1|TRBJ1-4|TRBV2
TGTGCCAGCGGGGACAGGAACGCGGAAAAACTGTTTTTT
CASGDRNAEKLFF
>.|.|TRBJ2-3|TRBV7-9
TGTGCCAGCAGCTTCCCAAGTATCACAGATACGCAGTATTTT
CASSFPSITDTQYF
>.|TRBD1|TRBJ2-7|TRBV3-1/TRBV3-2
TGTGCCAGCAGTCATATTGGACAGGGGCGCTACGAGCAGTACTTC
CASSHIGQGRYEQYF
>.|.|TRBJ2-1|TRBV7-2
TGTGCCAGCAGCTTTAACTGGGACGGTGAGCAGTTCTTC
CASSFNWDGEQFF
>.|.|TRBJ1-1|TRBV11-2
TGTGCCAGCAGCTTAGATCTCCTGAACACTGAAGCTTTCTTT
CASSLDLLNTEAFF
>.|.|TRBJ1-5|TRBV19
TGTGCCAGTAGTAAGGGGCCTTATCAGCCCCAGCATTTT
CASSKGPYQPQHF
>.|TRBD2|TRBJ2-7|TRBV10-3
TGTGCCATCGGGGGGGATCTCTACGAGCAGTACTTC
CAIGGDLYEQYF
>.|.|TRBJ1-1|TRBV7-3
TGTGCCAGCAGCTCACTCGGATCCAACACTGAAGCTTTCTTT
CASSSLGSNTEAFF
>few|TRBD1|TRBJ1-2|TRBV19
TGTGCCAGTAAGACGGGACAGACATACTATGGCTACACCTTC
CASKTGQTYYGYTF
>.|.|TRBJ1-2|TRBV4-3
TGCGCCAGCAGCCAAGTTCCGCTAGCTAACTATGGCTACACCTTC
CASSQVPLANYGYTF
>.|.|TRBJ2-7|TRBV5-6
TGTGCCAGCAGCTTGCCGGTCGGCGAGCAGTACTTC
CASSLPVGEQYF
>.|TRBD2|TRBJ2-1|TRBV30
TGTGCCTGGACGGCTCGGTTAGCGGGAGGGGAGCAGTTCTTC
CAWTARLAGGEQFF
>few|TRBD2|TRBJ2-5|TRBV5-6
TGTGCCAGCAGCAAGGGACTACTCCAAGAGACCCAGTACTTC
CASSKGLLQETQYF
>.|.|TRBJ2-3|TRBV5-5
TGTGCCAGCAGCTTGGGAGAGTCTAGCACAGATACGCAGTATTTT
CASSLGESSTDTQYF
>.|.|TRBJ2-4|TRBV12-3/TRBV12-4
TGTGCCAGCAGTTTGGGGGCCAGGGAGGTGCAGTACTTC
CASSLGAREVQYF
>.|.|TRBJ2-3|TRBV27
TGTGCCAGCAGTCCAAGCGACACAGATACGCAGTATTTT
CASSPSDTDTQYF